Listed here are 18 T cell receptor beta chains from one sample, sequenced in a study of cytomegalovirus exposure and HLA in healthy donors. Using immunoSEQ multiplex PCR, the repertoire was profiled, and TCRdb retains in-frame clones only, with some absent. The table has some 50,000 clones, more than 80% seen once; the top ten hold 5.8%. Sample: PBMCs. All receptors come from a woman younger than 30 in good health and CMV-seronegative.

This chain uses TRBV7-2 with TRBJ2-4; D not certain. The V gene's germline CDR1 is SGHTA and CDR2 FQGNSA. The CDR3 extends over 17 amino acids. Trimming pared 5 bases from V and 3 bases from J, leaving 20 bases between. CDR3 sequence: CASSPAPRLVYKNIQYF. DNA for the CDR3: TGTGCCAGCAGCCCAGCCCCCCGCCTAGTTTACAAAAACATTCAGTACTTC. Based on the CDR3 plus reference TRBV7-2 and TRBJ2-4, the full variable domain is GAGVSQSPSNKVTEKGKDVELRCDPISGHTALYWYRQSLGQGLEFLIYFQGNSAPDKSGLPSDRFSAERTGGSVSTLTIQRTQQEDSAVYLCASSPAPRLVYKNIQYFGAGTRLSVL.

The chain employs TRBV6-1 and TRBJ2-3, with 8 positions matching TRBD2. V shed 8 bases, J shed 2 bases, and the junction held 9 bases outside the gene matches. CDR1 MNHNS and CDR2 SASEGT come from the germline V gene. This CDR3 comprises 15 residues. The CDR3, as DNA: TGTGCCAGCGTGGACGGCGGGGGGCACACAGATACGCAGTATTTT. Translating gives CASVDGGGHTDTQYF.

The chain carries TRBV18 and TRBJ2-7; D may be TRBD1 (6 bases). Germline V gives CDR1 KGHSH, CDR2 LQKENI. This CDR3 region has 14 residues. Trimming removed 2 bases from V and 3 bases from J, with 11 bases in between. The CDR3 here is CASSPSQGYYEQYV. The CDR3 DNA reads TGTGCCAGCTCACCAAGTCAGGGGTACTACGAGCAGTACGTC.

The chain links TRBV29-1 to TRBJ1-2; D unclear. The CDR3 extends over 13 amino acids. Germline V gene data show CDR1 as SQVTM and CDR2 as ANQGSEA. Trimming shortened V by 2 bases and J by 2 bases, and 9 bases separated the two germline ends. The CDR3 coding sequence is TGCAGCGTTGAATCGGCCGGGAACTATGGCTACACCTTC. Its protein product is CSVESAGNYGYTF.

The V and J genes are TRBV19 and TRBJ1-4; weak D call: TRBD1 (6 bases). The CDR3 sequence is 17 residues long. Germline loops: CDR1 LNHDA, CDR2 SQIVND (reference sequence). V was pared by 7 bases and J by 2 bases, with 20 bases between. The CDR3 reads CASTFLGGAGTNEKLFF. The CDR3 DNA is TGTGCCAGTACTTTCCTCGGGGGGGCTGGGACTAATGAAAAACTGTTTTTT.

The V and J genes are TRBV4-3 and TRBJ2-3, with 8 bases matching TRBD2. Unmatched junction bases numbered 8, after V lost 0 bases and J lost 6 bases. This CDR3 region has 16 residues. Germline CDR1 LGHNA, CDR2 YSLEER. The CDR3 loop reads CASSQEFGRALDTQYF. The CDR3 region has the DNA TGCGCCAGCAGCCAAGAGTTCGGGAGGGCCCTGGATACGCAGTATTTT.

The CDR3 region is CAWTDRGTGFSGNTIYF. The CDR3 nucleotides are TGTGCCTGGACCGATCGAGGGACAGGATTCTCTGGAAACACCATATATTTT. The rearrangement joins TRBV30 to TRBJ1-3; TRBD1 agrees at 8 bases. Per germline, CDR1 GTSNPN and CDR2 SVGIG (reference sequence). V lost 4 bases and J lost 0; bases outside the gene matches: 11. The CDR3 consists of 17 residues.

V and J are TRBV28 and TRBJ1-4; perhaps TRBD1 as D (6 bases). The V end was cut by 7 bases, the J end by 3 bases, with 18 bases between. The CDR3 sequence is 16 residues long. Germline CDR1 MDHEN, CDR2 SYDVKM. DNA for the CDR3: TGTGCCAGCACCCTTGGGGGGGCGCATTCTAATGAAAAACTGTTTTTT. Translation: CASTLGGAHSNEKLFF.

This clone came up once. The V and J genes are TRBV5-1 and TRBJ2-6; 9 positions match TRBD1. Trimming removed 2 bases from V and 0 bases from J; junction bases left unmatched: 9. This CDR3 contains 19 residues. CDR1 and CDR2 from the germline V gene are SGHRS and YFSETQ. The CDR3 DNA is TGCGCCAGCAGCTTTATTTCCGGGACAGGGCCCTCTGGGGCCAACGTCCTGACTTTC. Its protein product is CASSFISGTGPSGANVLTF. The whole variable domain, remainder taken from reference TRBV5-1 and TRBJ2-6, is KAGVTQTPRYLIKTRGQQVTLSCSPISGHRSVSWYQQTPGQGLQFLFEYFSETQRNKGNFPGRFSGRQFSNSRSEMNVSTLELGDSALYLCASSFISGTGPSGANVLTFGAGSRLTVL.

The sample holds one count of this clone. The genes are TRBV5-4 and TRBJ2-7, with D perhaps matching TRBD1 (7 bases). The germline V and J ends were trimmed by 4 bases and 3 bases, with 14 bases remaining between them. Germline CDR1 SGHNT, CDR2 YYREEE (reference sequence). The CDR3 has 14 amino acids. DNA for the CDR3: TGTGCCAGCAGCGGCGGGACAGACCACTACGAGCAGTACTTC. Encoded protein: CASSGGTDHYEQYF.

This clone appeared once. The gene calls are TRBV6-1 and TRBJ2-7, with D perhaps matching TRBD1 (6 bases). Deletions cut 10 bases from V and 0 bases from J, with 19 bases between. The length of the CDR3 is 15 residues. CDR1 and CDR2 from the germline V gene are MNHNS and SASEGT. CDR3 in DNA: TGTGCCAACAACGCCAGGGGTGACGGCTCCTACGAGCAGTACTTC. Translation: CANNARGDGSYEQYF.

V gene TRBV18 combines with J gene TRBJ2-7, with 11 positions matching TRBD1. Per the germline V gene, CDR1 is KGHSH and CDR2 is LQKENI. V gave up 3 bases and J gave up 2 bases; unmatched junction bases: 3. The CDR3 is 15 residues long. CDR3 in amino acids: CASSPGQGVTYEQYF. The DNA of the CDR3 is TGTGCCAGCTCACCGGGACAGGGGGTTACCTACGAGCAGTACTTC.

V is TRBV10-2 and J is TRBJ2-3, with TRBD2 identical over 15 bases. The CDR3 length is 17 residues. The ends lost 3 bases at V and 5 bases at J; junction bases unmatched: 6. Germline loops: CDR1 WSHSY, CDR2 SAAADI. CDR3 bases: TGCGCCAGCAGTGACCCTGGACTAGCGGGGGGGATAGATACGCAGTATTTT. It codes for CASSDPGLAGGIDTQYF.

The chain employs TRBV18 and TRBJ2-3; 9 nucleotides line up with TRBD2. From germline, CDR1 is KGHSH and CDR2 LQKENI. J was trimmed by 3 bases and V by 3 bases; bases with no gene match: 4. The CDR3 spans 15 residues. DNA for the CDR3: TGTGCCAGCTCACCGGTCCTAGCGGGAACAGATACGCAGTATTTT. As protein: CASSPVLAGTDTQYF.

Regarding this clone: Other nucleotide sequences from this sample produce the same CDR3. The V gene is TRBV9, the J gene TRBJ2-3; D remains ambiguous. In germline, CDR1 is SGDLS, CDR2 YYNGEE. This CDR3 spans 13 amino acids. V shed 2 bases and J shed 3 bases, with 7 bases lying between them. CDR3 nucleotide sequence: TGTGCCAGCAGCGTGACATCTACAGATACGCAGTATTTT. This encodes CASSVTSTDTQYF.

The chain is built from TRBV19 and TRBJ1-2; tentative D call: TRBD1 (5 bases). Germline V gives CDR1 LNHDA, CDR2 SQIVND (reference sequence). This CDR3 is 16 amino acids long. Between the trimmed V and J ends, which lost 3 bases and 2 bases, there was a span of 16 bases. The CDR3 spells CASSITGGPLNYGYTF. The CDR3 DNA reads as TGTGCCAGTAGTATCACAGGTGGACCCTTGAACTATGGCTACACCTTC.

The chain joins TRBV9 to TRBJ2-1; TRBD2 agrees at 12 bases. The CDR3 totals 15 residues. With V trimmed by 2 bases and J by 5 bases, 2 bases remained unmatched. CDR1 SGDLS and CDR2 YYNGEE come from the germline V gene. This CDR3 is CASSVLAGGHNEQFF. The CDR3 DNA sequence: TGTGCCAGCAGCGTTCTAGCGGGAGGGCACAATGAGCAGTTCTTC.

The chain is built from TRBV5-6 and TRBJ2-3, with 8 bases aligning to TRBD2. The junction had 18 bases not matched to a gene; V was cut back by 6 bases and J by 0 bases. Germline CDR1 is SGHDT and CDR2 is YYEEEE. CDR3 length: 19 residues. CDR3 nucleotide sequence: TGTGCCAGCAACTATTGGCTCAGCGGGGGTCTCACTAGCACAGATACGCAGTATTTT. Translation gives CASNYWLSGGLTSTDTQYF.